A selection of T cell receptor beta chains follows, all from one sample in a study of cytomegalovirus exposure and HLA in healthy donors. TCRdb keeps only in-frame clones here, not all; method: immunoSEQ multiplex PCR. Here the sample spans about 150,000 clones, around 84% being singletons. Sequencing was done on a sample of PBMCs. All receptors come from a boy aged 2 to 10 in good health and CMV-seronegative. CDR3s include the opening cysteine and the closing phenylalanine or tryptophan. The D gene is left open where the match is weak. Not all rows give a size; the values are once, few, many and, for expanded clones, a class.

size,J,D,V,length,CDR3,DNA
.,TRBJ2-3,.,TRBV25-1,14,CASRGLTRADTQYF,TGTGCCAGCAGGGGCCTCACTAGGGCAGATACGCAGTATTTT
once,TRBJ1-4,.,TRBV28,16,CASSLWGQGSNEKLFF,TGTGCCAGCAGTTTATGGGGTCAGGGTTCTAATGAAAAACTGTTTTTT
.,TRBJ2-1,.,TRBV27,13,CASSWPGSGEQFF,TGTGCCAGCAGTTGGCCCGGGAGTGGTGAGCAGTTCTTC
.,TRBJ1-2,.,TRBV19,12,CATSFRGGGYTF,TGTGCCACCTCCTTCAGGGGCGGAGGCTACACCTTC
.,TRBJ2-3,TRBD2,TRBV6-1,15,CASSAKLAGVDTQYF,TGTGCCAGCAGTGCAAAGCTAGCGGGAGTTGATACGCAGTATTTT
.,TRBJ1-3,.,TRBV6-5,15,CASTESGSSGNTIYF,TGTGCCAGCACCGAATCAGGCAGCTCTGGAAACACCATATATTTT
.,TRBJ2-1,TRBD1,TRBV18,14,CASSPIQGADEQFF,TGTGCCAGCTCACCTATTCAGGGGGCGGATGAGCAGTTCTTC
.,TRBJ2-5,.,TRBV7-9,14,CASSPAGRGETQYF,TGTGCCAGCAGCCCTGCGGGGCGGGGAGAGACCCAGTACTTC
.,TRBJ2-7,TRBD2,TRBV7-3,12,CASSHWGGEQYF,TGTGCCAGCAGCCACTGGGGGGGCGAGCAGTACTTC
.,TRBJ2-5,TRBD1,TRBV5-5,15,CASSSGDRALETQYF,TGTGCCAGCAGCTCCGGGGACAGGGCGTTGGAGACCCAGTACTTC
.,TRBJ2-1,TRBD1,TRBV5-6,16,CASSLVTGGAVREQFF,TGTGCCAGCAGCTTGGTTACAGGGGGCGCAGTAAGGGAGCAGTTCTTC
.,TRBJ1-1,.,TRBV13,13,CASSLRGNTEAFF,TGTGCCAGCAGCTTAAGAGGGAACACTGAAGCTTTCTTT
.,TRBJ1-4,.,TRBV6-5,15,CASSSPGNANEKLFF,TGTGCCAGCAGCTCCCCGGGGAACGCTAATGAAAAACTGTTTTTT
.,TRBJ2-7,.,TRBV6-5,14,CASSYRVGGNEQYF,TGTGCCAGCAGTTACCGGGTGGGAGGTAACGAGCAGTACTTC
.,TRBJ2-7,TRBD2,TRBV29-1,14,CSVGGGGSRYEQYF,TGCAGCGTTGGAGGCGGCGGGAGCAGATACGAGCAGTACTTC
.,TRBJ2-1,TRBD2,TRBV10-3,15,CATHDRDYLNNEQFF,TGTGCCACACATGACCGGGACTACCTTAACAATGAGCAGTTCTTC
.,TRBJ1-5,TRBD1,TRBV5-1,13,CASSGTGDQPQHF,TGCGCCAGCAGCGGGACAGGGGATCAGCCCCAGCATTTT
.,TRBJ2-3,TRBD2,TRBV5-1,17,CASSGGEKQRGLYTQYF,TGCGCCAGCAGCGGGGGAGAGAAACAGCGGGGACTATATACGCAGTATTTT
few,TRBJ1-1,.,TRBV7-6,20,CASRLLLGHSQSIQNTEAFF,TGTGCCAGCAGGCTCCTGTTGGGCCACTCACAATCAATCCAGAACACTGAAGCTTTCTTT
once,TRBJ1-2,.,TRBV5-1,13,CASSLELGGGYTF,TGCGCCAGCAGCTTAGAGCTTGGTGGTGGCTACACCTTC
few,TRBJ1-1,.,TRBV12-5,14,CASGLALSGTEAFF,TGTGCTAGTGGTTTGGCCTTATCCGGGACTGAAGCTTTCTTT
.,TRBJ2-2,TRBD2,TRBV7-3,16,CASSLGGGGPPGELFF,TGTGCCAGCAGCTTGGGGGGCGGGGGGCCACCCGGGGAGCTGTTTTTT
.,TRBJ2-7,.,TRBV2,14,CASSESRGSYEQYF,TGTGCCAGCAGTGAAAGCCGGGGTTCCTACGAGCAGTACTTC
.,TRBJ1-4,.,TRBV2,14,CASSPRSTNEKLFF,TGTGCCAGCAGCCCCCGGTCGACTAATGAAAAACTGTTTTTT
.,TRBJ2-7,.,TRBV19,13,CASREGPSYEQYF,TGTGCCAGCCGGGAAGGGCCATCCTACGAGCAGTACTTC
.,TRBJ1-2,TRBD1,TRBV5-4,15,CAGSLAPGGNYGHTF,TGTGCCGGCAGCTTGGCGCCAGGGGGCAACTATGGCCACACCTTC
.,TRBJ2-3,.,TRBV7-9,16,CSSSLAGTQPTDTQYF,TGTTCCAGCAGCTTGGCCGGGACACAGCCCACAGATACGCAGTATTTT
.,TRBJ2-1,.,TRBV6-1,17,CASSEAQGFSSYNEQFF,TGTGCCAGCAGTGAAGCGCAGGGCTTCAGCTCCTACAATGAGCAGTTCTTC
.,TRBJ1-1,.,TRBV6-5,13,CASSEVRRTEAFF,TGTGCCAGCAGTGAAGTGAGGAGGACTGAAGCTTTCTTT
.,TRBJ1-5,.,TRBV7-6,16,CASSLGSQGSVQPQHF,TGTGCCAGCAGCTTAGGGTCGCAGGGATCCGTCCAGCCCCAGCATTTT
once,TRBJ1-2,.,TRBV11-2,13,CASSGQPAQGYTF,TGTGCCAGCTCTGGACAGCCGGCGCAAGGCTACACCTTC
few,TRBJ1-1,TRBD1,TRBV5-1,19,CASSFRGTGLISPNTEAFF,TGCGCCAGCAGCTTTAGAGGGACAGGGCTAATATCCCCGAACACTGAAGCTTTCTTT
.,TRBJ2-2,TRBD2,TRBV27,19,CASSLSLRLASGSVGELFF,TGTGCCAGCAGTTTATCCCTACGACTGGCTAGCGGGAGTGTTGGGGAGCTGTTTTTT
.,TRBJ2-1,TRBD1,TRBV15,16,CATSRGDRPSYNEQFF,TGTGCCACCAGCAGAGGGGACAGACCAAGCTACAATGAGCAGTTCTTC
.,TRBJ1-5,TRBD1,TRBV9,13,CASATGEREPQHF,TGTGCCAGTGCGACAGGGGAGAGGGAGCCCCAGCATTTT
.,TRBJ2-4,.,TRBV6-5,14,CASSYEGTKNIQYF,TGTGCCAGCAGTTACGAAGGGACTAAAAACATTCAGTACTTC